The 18 T cell receptor beta chains reported below all come from one sample, sequenced in a study of shared clonotypes between healthy human individuals. Sequencing was performed with immunoSEQ multiplex PCR; in TCRdb, only in-frame clones are kept and a portion is missing. The sample includes 2 million to 3 million clones, 93% of them seen just once. Material: naive CD4+ T cells from PBMCs. Indicated subset: CD45RA+ positively selected. The receptors shown here come from a man between 18 and 35 years old in good health. Some clones in this sample may be carry-over from other donors' samples.

A note on this clone: Distinct nucleotide sequences in the sample also encode this CDR3. The V and J genes are TRBV18 and TRBJ1-5; D remains ambiguous. Looked up from germline, CDR1 is KGHSH and CDR2 is LQKENI. The CDR3 contains 15 residues. Deletions cut 3 bases from V and 0 bases from J, with 9 bases between. CDR3 region: CASSPSGDSNQPQHF. CDR3 DNA: TGTGCCAGCTCACCTTCGGGAGATAGCAATCAGCCCCAGCATTTT.

The chain uses TRBV9 and TRBJ2-5; D ambiguous. V was pared by 0 bases and J by 2 bases, with 11 bases between. Germline CDR1 SGDLS, CDR2 YYNGEE. This CDR3 has 15 amino acids. The CDR3 nucleotides are TGTGCCAGCAGCGTAGCTACCAAGCGTCAAGAGACCCAGTACTTC. It translates to CASSVATKRQETQYF.

The chain employs TRBV7-2 and TRBJ2-7; 7 nucleotides agree with TRBD1. Germline V gives CDR1 SGHTA, CDR2 FQGNSA. The CDR3 has 14 amino acids. The V gene end was trimmed by 5 bases and the J gene end by 3 bases; junction bases not matched to a gene: 7. DNA of the CDR3: TGTGCCAGCAGCATAAGGGGACAGTACTACGAGCAGTACTTC. Translation gives CASSIRGQYYEQYF.

This chain uses TRBV9 with TRBJ1-2; D uncertain. The germline V gene encodes CDR1 SGDLS and CDR2 YYNGEE. This CDR3 contains 13 residues. V dropped 7 bases and J dropped 0 bases, with 10 bases sitting between them. The CDR3 DNA sequence: TGTGCCAGCTCGGAGGTTTCTAACTATGGCTACACCTTC. This gives the protein CASSEVSNYGYTF.

This chain joins TRBV27 and TRBJ2-7; TRBD1 or TRBD2 may be the D gene (5 bases each). This CDR3 has 15 amino acids. Germline CDR1 is MNHEY and CDR2 is SMNVEV (reference sequence). Trimming stripped 9 bases from V and 2 bases from J, with 20 bases between. The CDR3 spells CARLRPGTQTYEQYF. The CDR3 bases are TGTGCCAGACTTCGCCCCGGGACCCAGACCTACGAGCAGTACTTC.

The CDR3 region has the DNA TGTGCCAGCACCGAGAGGGACCGGAGGTACGAGCAGTACTTC. Its protein product is CASTERDRRYEQYF. The chain carries TRBV6-1 and TRBJ2-7; either TRBD1 or TRBD2 may fit D (5 bases each). V lost 7 bases and J lost 4, with 17 bases in between. From germline, CDR1 is MNHNS and CDR2 SASEGT. The CDR3 has 14 residues.

The V call is TRBV18, the J call TRBJ2-3; D perhaps matches TRBD2 (5 bases). The CDR3 length is 14 residues. With 2 bases removed from V and 1 base from J, the gap between germline ends came to 7 bases. The germline V gene has CDR1 KGHSH and CDR2 LQKENI. CDR3 residues: CASSPNGGTDTQYF. The CDR3 DNA reads TGTGCCAGCTCACCAAACGGGGGCACAGATACGCAGTATTTT.

The chain is built from TRBV11-2 and TRBJ2-1; 8 bases are a match to TRBD2. Germline CDR1 is SGHAT and CDR2 is FQNNGV. The length of the CDR3 is 15 residues. The trim removed 2 bases at V and 7 bases at J, leaving 7 bases unmatched. CDR3: CASSLIAGRGNEQFF. The CDR3 DNA follows: TGTGCCAGCAGCTTAATAGCGGGAAGGGGTAATGAGCAGTTCTTC.

In nucleotides, the CDR3 is TGTGCCAGTACGCGACTAGCGGGAGGCGCGCCATCAAGATTGAGCTCCTACAATGAGCAGTTCTTC. It encodes CASTRLAGGAPSRLSSYNEQFF. The rearrangement uses TRBV19 and TRBJ2-1; 13 positions agree with TRBD2. The CDR3 totals 22 residues. The germline CDR1 and CDR2 sequences are LNHDA and SQIVND (reference sequence). The J segment lost 0 bases and the V segment lost 7 bases, leaving 21 bases of the junction unmatched. The complete variable domain, with remaining parts taken from reference TRBV19 and TRBJ2-1, reads DGGITQSPKYLFRKEGQNVTLSCEQNLNHDAMYWYRQDPGQGLRLIYYSQIVNDFQKGDIAEGYSVSREKKESFPLTVTSAQKNPTAFYLCASTRLAGGAPSRLSSYNEQFFGPGTRLTVL.

Of note for this clone: The identical CDR3 is also encoded by other nucleotide sequences in the sample. The gene calls are TRBV7-8 and TRBJ2-2, with TRBD2 matching 10 bases. CDR3 length equals 15 residues. With V trimmed by 1 base and J by 4 bases, 0 bases remained unmatched. The germline V gene encodes CDR1 SGHVS and CDR2 FQNEAQ. The CDR3 region is CASSLGLAGTGELFF. Written as DNA, the CDR3 is TGTGCCAGCAGCTTAGGACTAGCGGGCACCGGGGAGCTGTTTTTT.

The CDR3 coding sequence is TGTGCCAGCAGCCGGGATATCAGGACGCCTGAGGGGTCCTACGAGCAGTACTTC. It codes for CASSRDIRTPEGSYEQYF. The rearrangement links TRBV28 to TRBJ2-7; D tentatively fits TRBD1 or TRBD2 (5 bases each). The germline gives CDR1 MDHEN, CDR2 SYDVKM. The CDR3 extends over 18 amino acids. V lost 6 bases and J 1 base, leaving 25 bases between the germline ends.

This clone has just one count. CDR3 sequence reads: CASSGPGQGTGANVLTF. Written as DNA, the CDR3 is TGTGCCAGCAGTGGGCCGGGACAGGGAACTGGGGCCAACGTCCTGACTTTC. The gene calls are TRBV6-1 and TRBJ2-6; 9 nucleotides line up with TRBD1. Germline CDR1 reads MNHNS; CDR2 reads SASEGT. V gave up 4 bases and J gave up 2 bases; unmatched junction bases: 6. There are 17 residues in the CDR3.

The V call is TRBV9, the J call TRBJ1-2, with TRBD1 matching 7 bases. With V trimmed by 4 bases and J by 4 bases, 10 bases remained unmatched. The CDR3 is 15 amino acids. Per germline, CDR1 SGDLS and CDR2 YYNGEE. In nucleotides, the CDR3 is TGTGCCAGCAGCCCCCAAGGGGGCGCGTTCTATGGCTACACCTTC. Protein: CASSPQGGAFYGYTF.

With regard to this clone: This sample also contains other DNA sequences that code for the same CDR3. This chain connects TRBV30 to TRBJ1-2; no clear D. The CDR3 totals 12 residues. CDR1 and CDR2 from the germline V gene are GTSNPN and SVGIG (reference sequence). The V end was cut by 2 bases, the J end by 3 bases, with 7 bases between. This CDR3 reads CAWSPGYYGYTF. The CDR3 nucleotides read TGTGCCTGGAGTCCTGGGTACTATGGCTACACCTTC.

This clone came up once. The chain carries TRBV5-8 and TRBJ1-2; maybe TRBD1 (5 bases). Germline values: CDR1 SGHTS, CDR2 YDEGEE. Trimming cost V 4 bases and J 4 bases, with 20 bases left between them. CDR3 length equals 16 residues. As DNA, the CDR3 is TGTGCCAGCAGCCTCAGGCAGGGCAGCTCCTCCTATGGCTACACCTTC. Amino acids: CASSLRQGSSSYGYTF.

The V and J genes are TRBV7-2 and TRBJ2-5; D is possibly TRBD1 (7 bases). CDR1 is SGHTA and CDR2 is FQGNSA in the germline V gene. The CDR3 totals 15 residues. Trimming removed 1 base at V and 1 base at J, with 10 bases between. This CDR3 reads CASSLGRGVQETQYF. CDR3 coding DNA: TGTGCCAGCAGCTTAGGCAGGGGGGTCCAAGAGACCCAGTACTTC.

This chain joins TRBV18 and TRBJ1-1; D unclear. The CDR3 runs to 11 residues. Trimming cost V 1 base and J 3 bases, with 0 bases left between them. CDR1 KGHSH and CDR2 LQKENI come from the germline V gene. The CDR3 region has the DNA TGTGCCAGCTCACCACACACTGAAGCTTTCTTT. It codes for CASSPHTEAFF.

The chain uses TRBV7-2 and TRBJ2-3; D could derive from TRBD1 or TRBD2 (6 bases each). Germline loops: CDR1 SGHTA, CDR2 FQGNSA. V was trimmed by 5 bases and J by 13 bases, leaving 22 bases between them. The CDR3 sequence is 14 residues long. CDR3 protein: CASSHPAYVGGKYF. The CDR3 coding sequence is TGTGCCAGCAGCCACCCCGCGTATGTGGGGGGCAAGTATTTT.